The 4 T cell receptor beta chains below all came from one sample that was sequenced in a study of T cells in Graves' hyperthyroidism and ophthalmopathy (dated 2019 in TCRdb). Library generation was performed with multiplex PCR. The reads were generated on an Illumina HiSeq 2000. TCR beta CDR3 regions were amplified from RNA transcripts. A first-round RT-PCR of the TCR CDR3 used the HTBI primer set with the Qiagen OneStep RT-PCR kit. TCRdb passed the public sequencing reads through fastp at Q25 and MiXCR, retaining productive beta sequences. Rows with one shared CDR3 protein collapse into an entry with the most common genes and DNA. Here the sample has some 350,000 distinct CDR3 sequences; around 15% occur a single time. The top ten clonotypes cover 15% to 20% of the sample. What was sequenced was blood. The source of these receptors is a woman aged 55-75 years with Graves' ophthalmopathy.

This clonotype has more than one count but fewer than ten. The chain has TRBV11-1 and TRBJ2-7; TRBD1 matches 8 bases. Trimming removed 0 bases from V and 6 bases from J; junction bases left unmatched: 13. This CDR3 is 17 amino acids long. Germline V gene data show CDR1 as SGHAT and CDR2 as FQDESV (reference sequence). The CDR3 DNA is TGTGCCAGCAGCTTAGCGGCGCCGGGACAGGTCGCGGGCGAGCAGTACTTC. It yields the protein CASSLAAPGQVAGEQYF. Looking up the rest from reference TRBV11-1 and TRBJ2-7 gives the full variable domain: EAEVAQSPRYKITEKSQAVAFWCDPISGHATLYWYRQILGQGPELLVQFQDESVVDDSQLPKDRFSAERLKGVDSTLKIQPAELGDSAMYLCASSLAAPGQVAGEQYFGPGTRLTVT.

This clonotype was recorded many times. V gene TRBV5-1 combines with J gene TRBJ1-5, with 7 bases fitting TRBD1. V shed 4 bases and J 1 base; nucleotides not matched to a gene: 8. This CDR3 comprises 16 residues. Germline CDR1 is SGHRS and CDR2 is YFSETQ. The CDR3 spells CASSLQPGQSNQPQHF. The CDR3 DNA is TGCGCCAGCAGCCTACAACCGGGACAGAGCAATCAGCCCCAGCATTTT.

This clonotype appeared many times. The CDR3 is CASSLFPPRLAGSVETQYF. In nucleotides, the CDR3 is TGTGCCAGCAGTTTATTTCCCCCGAGGTTAGCGGGGTCGGTGGAGACCCAGTACTTC. The genes are TRBV27 and TRBJ2-5; 8 nucleotides match TRBD2. The CDR3 is made up of 19 amino acids. Germline V lookup: CDR1 MNHEY, CDR2 SMNVEV (reference sequence). V trimming: 1 base; J trimming: 5 bases; junction bases outside the gene matches: 18.

Points on this clonotype: Possible read error: a much larger clone is one base away. The chain links TRBV28 to TRBJ2-3, with 8 bases fitting TRBD1. The CDR3 sequence is 15 residues long. CDR1 is MDHEN and CDR2 is SYDVKM in the germline V gene. The CDR3 loop is CASRPGQGSTGTQYF. The CDR3 DNA follows: TGTGCCAGCAGACCAGGACAGGGCTCCACAGGTACGCAGTATTTT. The full variable domain, rest sourced from reference TRBV28 and TRBJ2-3, is DVKVTQSSRYLVKRTGEKVFLECVQDMDHENMFWYRQDPGLGLRLIYFSYDVKMKEKGDIPEGYSVSREKKERFSLILESASTNQTSMYLCASRPGQGSTGTQYFGPGTRLTVL.